The rows below give T cell receptor beta chains drawn from one sample of a study of cytomegalovirus exposure and HLA in healthy donors. Assay used: immunoSEQ multiplex PCR; TCRdb lists only in-frame clones, some missing. The data show 150,000 to 250,000 clones, with around 78% seen just once and roughly 2% held by the top ten. Material: PBMCs. These receptors came from a man younger than 45 in good health and CMV-seronegative. Both conserved end residues are part of each CDR3. D genes are given only for firm matches.

CASSFGPGELFF	TRBJ2-2	TRBV7-9	NA
CASSATGETHYGYTF	TRBJ1-2	TRBV18	TRBD1
CASSASSGANVLTF	TRBJ2-6	TRBV19	NA
CASTKGGSREQYF	TRBJ2-7	TRBV6-5	NA
CASSPRQGRSTNEKLFF	TRBJ1-4	TRBV28	TRBD1
CASSRSSGWSTDTQYF	TRBJ2-3	TRBV19	TRBD2
CASGQGPYEQYF	NA	TRBV7-9	TRBD1
CASQPGLAVWEQYF	TRBJ2-7	TRBV5-1	TRBD2
CARPLSGSNQPQHF	TRBJ1-5	TRBV21-1	NA
CASRPTGIHGYTF	TRBJ1-2	TRBV27	NA
CASSSPGQLDEKLFF	TRBJ1-4	TRBV7-9	TRBD1
CSVRIRGTYEQYF	TRBJ2-7	TRBV29-1	TRBD1
CASSPDRDYSNQSQHF	TRBJ1-5	TRBV4-1	TRBD1
CASSDDRGGTDTQYF	TRBJ2-3	TRBV6-1	TRBD1
CASSGGQATNEKLFF	TRBJ1-4	TRBV2	NA
CASSPDTLGETQYF	TRBJ2-5	TRBV7-6	NA
CASSLLRGFSYEQYF	TRBJ2-7	TRBV23-1	NA
CASSQGWEGKPQHF	TRBJ1-5	TRBV4-1	NA
CSVLPGQSFLGYTF	TRBJ1-2	TRBV29-1	TRBD1
CASSKILPGNSYEQYF	TRBJ2-7	TRBV21-1	NA
CAISERGLEAFF	TRBJ1-1	TRBV10-3	NA
CASSLIAGGPLKTQYF	TRBJ2-5	TRBV19	TRBD2
CASSPTVASAYNEQFF	TRBJ2-1	TRBV5-4	NA
CASSMTGIANYGYTF	TRBJ1-2	TRBV19	TRBD1
CASTHPGSTAEQYF	TRBJ2-7	TRBV7-3	NA
CASSQTADTSTDTQYF	TRBJ2-3	TRBV4-1	NA
CASSWGQGGVYGYTF	TRBJ1-2	TRBV28	TRBD1
CASSIQVNYGYTF	TRBJ1-2	TRBV19	NA
CASSLDSMNTEAFF	TRBJ1-1	TRBV7-9	NA
CASRGQSYEQYF	NA	TRBV6-5	TRBD1
CASSARSRGQGEQYF	TRBJ2-7	TRBV2	TRBD1
CASSFAGTRSHLIYNEQFF	TRBJ2-1	TRBV27	TRBD2
CASSLDPGLAGEGSDEQYF	TRBJ2-7	TRBV5-1	TRBD2
CASSPPGQVSGNTIYF	TRBJ1-3	TRBV4-1	TRBD1
CASSLGGRFQETQYF	TRBJ2-5	TRBV28	TRBD2
CASVGGQSYEQYF	TRBJ2-7	TRBV5-6	NA
CASRGLGSTDTQYF	TRBJ2-3	TRBV5-1	TRBD2
CASSLEREFEVRDTQYF	TRBJ2-3	TRBV7-7	TRBD2
CASSQDRGREDTIYF	TRBJ1-3	TRBV14	TRBD1
CASSWDPGQDQPQHF	TRBJ1-5	TRBV5-1	NA
CASSSRQGLAKNIQYF	TRBJ2-4	TRBV7-9	TRBD1
CASSQQGQILYEQYF	TRBJ2-7	TRBV14	NA
CASSLNGTSGSTDTQYF	TRBJ2-3	TRBV27	TRBD2
CASSPPGGRNEQFF	TRBJ2-1	TRBV14	TRBD2
CSVELRLAGLYEQYF	TRBJ2-7	TRBV29-1	TRBD2
CARNRGVGELFF	TRBJ2-2	TRBV28	TRBD1
CASSLGGNSYEQYF	TRBJ2-7	TRBV7-7	NA
CASSQGIPGQGVLETQYF	TRBJ2-5	TRBV4-1	TRBD1
CASRGSAYEQYF	TRBJ2-7	TRBV19	NA
CASSVLAGDTGELFF	TRBJ2-2	TRBV9	TRBD2
CASSRDSSGANVLTF	TRBJ2-6	TRBV7-9	TRBD1
CASSLGQGLGGYTF	TRBJ1-2	TRBV5-1	TRBD1
CASSLGRGETQYF	TRBJ2-5	TRBV5-1	NA
CARNRTVAKNIQYF	TRBJ2-4	TRBV25-1	NA
CASRSQVAGATDTQYF	TRBJ2-3	TRBV5-1	NA
CASSDGTSGIYEQYF	TRBJ2-7	TRBV9	NA
CSVALVERANTGELFF	TRBJ2-2	TRBV29-1	NA
CASSLSGNYEQYF	TRBJ2-7	TRBV7-9	TRBD2